A single sample is the source of the 32 T cell receptor beta chains below, sequenced in a study of blood T cell repertoires in COVID-19. Produced via immunoSEQ multiplex PCR; TCRdb's table is partial and in-frame only. Among about 150,000 clones listed, 65% to 80% were seen once. Sequenced material: PBMCs or T cells enriched from blood (not recorded which). These receptors were taken from a woman in her seventies in a cohort exposed to, infected with or recovered from COVID-19 (not recorded which).

CDR3 nucleotides: TGTGCTAGTGGCTGGGGCGGAGCAGGGGCCGCAAACACCATATATTTT. Amino acid sequence: CASGWGGAGAANTIYF. J is TRBJ1-3 and V is TRBV12-5; D is perhaps TRBD1 (6 bases). Trimming removed 6 bases from V and 6 bases from J, with 21 bases in between. The CDR3 length is 16 residues. Germline V CDR1 and CDR2: LGHNT, FRNRAP. Full variable domain (missing parts from reference TRBV12-5 and TRBJ1-3): DARVTQTPRHKVTEMGQEVTMRCQPILGHNTVFWYRQTMMQGLELLAYFRNRAPLDDSGMPKDRFSAEMPDATLATLKIQPSEPRDSAVYFCASGWGGAGAANTIYFGEGSWLTVV.

This chain connects TRBV18 to TRBJ1-1; D possibly corresponds to TRBD1 (5 bases). V was pared by 1 base and J by 4 bases, with 13 bases between. This CDR3 spans 15 amino acids. In germline, CDR1 is KGHSH, CDR2 LQKENI. The CDR3 bases are TGTGCCAGCTCACCACGGACCAGGGTGGGCACTGAAGCTTTCTTT. As protein: CASSPRTRVGTEAFF.

The chain joins TRBV7-2 to TRBJ1-3; D remains ambiguous. Germline V gene data show CDR1 as SGHTA and CDR2 as FQGNSA. The CDR3 length is 16 residues. V was clipped by 5 bases and J by 0 bases, with 14 bases between them. The DNA of the CDR3 is TGTGCCAGCAGCCCACAAGTCCAGGTCTCTGGAAACACCATATATTTT. This codes for CASSPQVQVSGNTIYF.

This chain joins TRBV3-1 (or the pseudogene TRBV3-2) and TRBJ1-1, with 8 positions matching TRBD1. The ends lost 0 bases at V and 5 bases at J; junction bases unmatched: 8. The CDR3 is 16 amino acids. Germline V gene sequence: CDR1 LGHDT, CDR2 YNNKEL (reference sequence). CDR3 in amino acids: CASSQEGQGIVTEAFF. The DNA for the CDR3 is TGTGCCAGCAGCCAAGAAGGACAGGGAATAGTGACTGAAGCTTTCTTT.

V gene TRBV28 combines with J gene TRBJ2-7, with a tentative D call TRBD2 (6 bases). The CDR3 extends over 16 amino acids. Germline V lookup: CDR1 MDHEN, CDR2 SYDVKM. The V end lost 2 bases, the J end lost 0 bases, and 14 bases lay between the germline ends. The CDR3 sequence is CASSLAAAGSSYEQYF. The CDR3, as DNA: TGTGCCAGCAGTTTAGCGGCCGCCGGGAGCTCCTACGAGCAGTACTTC.

This chain links TRBV28 with TRBJ1-2; 8 bases match TRBD1. The CDR3 has 15 amino acids. After removal of 6 bases from V and 3 bases from J, the junction contained 9 bases not matched to a gene. The germline CDR1 and CDR2 sequences are MDHEN and SYDVKM. CDR3 sequence (DNA): TGTGCCAGCAGCGGATCCAGGGGGCGCGACTATGGCTACACCTTC. This codes for CASSGSRGRDYGYTF.

CDR3 amino acids: CASSDTGGQETQYF. The CDR3 nucleotides are TGCGCCAGCAGCGACACAGGGGGCCAAGAGACCCAGTACTTC. This chain links TRBV5-1 with TRBJ2-5; 8 positions match TRBD1. The CDR3 extends over 14 amino acids. Trimming took 4 bases from V and 1 from J; bases not matched to a gene: 3. Germline CDR1 reads SGHRS; CDR2 reads YFSETQ.

The J gene is TRBJ2-7, the V gene TRBV19, with 7 nucleotides matching TRBD1. The V gene end was trimmed by 1 base and the J gene end by 2 bases; junction bases not matched to a gene: 2. The CDR3 contains 14 residues. The germline V gene has CDR1 LNHDA and CDR2 SQIVND (reference sequence). For the CDR3, the DNA is TGTGCCAGTAGTATAGCCACAGGGGCCTACGAGCAGTACTTC. Amino acid sequence: CASSIATGAYEQYF.

The chain couples TRBV28 to TRBJ2-7; tentative D call: TRBD1 (7 bases). The germline V gene encodes CDR1 MDHEN and CDR2 SYDVKM. V gave up 3 bases and J gave up 3 bases, with 18 bases separating them. The CDR3 loop spans 16 amino acids. The CDR3, as DNA: TGTGCCAGCAGTTTTGGGGGGACAGTTGCCTACTACGAGCAGTACTTC. Translated: CASSFGGTVAYYEQYF.

At least ten counts were recorded for this clone. This chain joins TRBV28 and TRBJ1-2; D perhaps matches TRBD1 (5 bases). The CDR3 is 15 amino acids. Germline V gene sequence: CDR1 MDHEN, CDR2 SYDVKM. Trimming removed 2 bases at V and 3 bases at J, with 13 bases between. CDR3 region: CASSLAAGMDYGYTF. The CDR3 bases are TGTGCCAGCAGTTTAGCGGCAGGGATGGACTATGGCTACACCTTC.

V gene TRBV7-9 combines with J gene TRBJ2-3, with D tentatively TRBD2 (6 bases). V lost 1 base to trimming and J lost 2 bases, with 10 bases between them. Germline-derived CDR1 and CDR2 are SEHNR and FQNEAQ (reference sequence). The CDR3 has 15 amino acids. Here the CDR3 reads CASSLGRVPTDTQYF. DNA for the CDR3: TGTGCCAGCAGCTTAGGGAGGGTACCCACAGATACGCAGTATTTT.

The rearrangement joins TRBV5-1 to TRBJ2-2, with D possibly TRBD2 on 6 matching bases. The CDR3 is 15 amino acids. V dropped 4 bases and J dropped 3 bases, with 13 bases sitting between them. Germline V gene data show CDR1 as SGHRS and CDR2 as YFSETQ. The CDR3 loop is CASSPLAEHTGELFF. The CDR3 region has the DNA TGCGCCAGCAGCCCCTTAGCGGAGCACACCGGGGAGCTGTTTTTT.

V usage is TRBV18 and J usage is TRBJ1-1, with D perhaps TRBD1 (6 bases). V lost 6 bases and J lost 4, with 15 bases in between. This CDR3 is built from 14 residues. Germline-derived CDR1 and CDR2 are KGHSH and LQKENI. As DNA, the CDR3 is TGTGCCAGCTCCCCGGTCGCGGGGGCCACTGAAGCTTTCTTT. This codes for CASSPVAGATEAFF. The full variable domain, in which reference TRBV18 and TRBJ1-1 provide the parts outside the CDR3, is NAGVMQNPRHLVRRRGQEARLRCSPMKGHSHVYWYRQLPEEGLKFMVYLQKENIIDESGMPKERFSAEFPKEGPSILRIQQVVRGDSAAYFCASSPVAGATEAFFGQGTRLTVV.

The chain is built from TRBV19 and TRBJ1-1; perhaps TRBD1 as D (6 bases). Trimming left V 5 bases short and J 3 bases short, with 13 bases between. The CDR3 is 14 amino acids. Per germline, CDR1 LNHDA and CDR2 SQIVND (reference sequence). DNA of the CDR3: TGTGCCAGTAGTGGGCGGGGGCCCTACACTGAAGCTTTCTTT. Translating it yields CASSGRGPYTEAFF.

The chain combines TRBV7-3 with TRBJ2-1; the match to TRBD2 covers 7 bases. Per the germline V gene, CDR1 is SGHTA and CDR2 is FQGTGA. The junction had 11 bases not matched to a gene; V was cut back by 5 bases and J by 7 bases. This CDR3 contains 15 residues. CDR3 sequence reads: CASSPTGGSFNEQFF. In DNA, the CDR3 is TGTGCCAGCAGCCCAACGGGCGGGAGTTTTAATGAGCAGTTCTTC.

The V gene is TRBV4-2, the J gene TRBJ2-5, with TRBD1 matching 11 bases. Trimming removed 0 bases from V and 4 bases from J; junction bases left unmatched: 1. The CDR3 extends over 15 amino acids. From germline, CDR1 is LGHNA and CDR2 YNFKEQ. The CDR3 here is CASSQEGTGGETQYF. CDR3 nucleotide sequence: TGTGCCAGCAGCCAAGAAGGGACAGGGGGAGAGACCCAGTACTTC.

The chain links TRBV6-6 to TRBJ2-7; TRBD1 matches 11 bases. Unmatched junction bases numbered 7, after V lost 8 bases and J lost 4 bases. Germline CDR1 MNHNY, CDR2 SVGAGI (reference sequence). The CDR3 runs to 14 residues. DNA for the CDR3: TGTGCCAGCGGTGGGACAGGGGGGGGTTACGAGCAGTACTTC. This gives the protein CASGGTGGGYEQYF.

J is TRBJ1-4 and V is TRBV6-5; tentatively, D is TRBD1 (5 bases). The CDR3 is made up of 15 amino acids. V was trimmed by 4 bases and J by 4 bases, leaving 13 bases between them. Per the germline V gene, CDR1 is MNHEY and CDR2 is SVGAGI. The CDR3 nucleotides read TGTGCCAGCAGTTTCGGGGGAGGAGATAATGAAAAACTGTTTTTT. This encodes CASSFGGGDNEKLFF.

In nucleotides, the CDR3 is TGTGCCAGCAGTGTTGGGGCAGTAGGTAACCAGCCCCAGCATTTT. Translated: CASSVGAVGNQPQHF. The V call is TRBV2, the J call TRBJ1-5, with D maybe TRBD1 (5 bases). CDR3 length equals 15 residues. Trimming took off 4 bases at V and 7 bases at J, with 17 bases between the two ends. Germline V gene sequence: CDR1 SNHLY, CDR2 FYNNEI.

The rearrangement uses TRBV25-1 and TRBJ2-1, with TRBD2 identical over 9 bases. The germline V gene encodes CDR1 MGHDK and CDR2 SYGVNS. The CDR3 length is 15 residues. V was clipped by 5 bases and J by 4 bases; unmatched bases: 6. CDR3 DNA: TGTGCCAGCAGTAAGCTAGCGGGGAATTACAATGAGCAGTTCTTC. Protein product: CASSKLAGNYNEQFF.

This clone was recorded once. The chain employs TRBV2 and TRBJ2-1; 10 positions match TRBD2. This CDR3 spans 14 amino acids. Germline values: CDR1 SNHLY, CDR2 FYNNEI. The ends lost 8 bases at V and 4 bases at J; junction bases unmatched: 5. The CDR3 here is CASRLLAGYNEQFF. CDR3 coding DNA: TGTGCCAGCCGGCTACTAGCGGGGTACAATGAGCAGTTCTTC.

This rearrangement joins TRBV28 to TRBJ1-5; no definite D call. The CDR3 length is 12 residues. Germline V gives CDR1 MDHEN, CDR2 SYDVKM. The V end was cut by 5 bases, the J end by 7 bases, with 9 bases between. CDR3 protein: CASSPPRQPQHF. Here the CDR3 DNA reads TGTGCCAGCAGTCCCCCGAGGCAGCCCCAGCATTTT.

The rearrangement links TRBV28 to TRBJ1-5; TRBD1 might be the D (5 bases). From germline, CDR1 is MDHEN and CDR2 SYDVKM. V was clipped by 3 bases and J by 7 bases, with 16 bases between them. The CDR3 length is 15 residues. The CDR3 spells CASSLVSGFGQPQHF. CDR3 bases: TGTGCCAGCAGTTTGGTGTCAGGGTTCGGACAGCCCCAGCATTTT.

The chain combines TRBV6-5 with TRBJ1-2, with D possibly TRBD1 on 5 matching bases. This CDR3 is 14 amino acids long. V was shortened by 0 bases and J by 4 bases, with 9 bases between the two germline ends. Looked up from germline, CDR1 is MNHEY and CDR2 is SVGAGI. The CDR3 region is CASSYSFQGYGYTF. The CDR3, as DNA: TGTGCCAGCAGTTACTCGTTCCAGGGCTATGGCTACACCTTC.

This clone was seen more than once but under ten times. The gene calls are TRBV29-1 and TRBJ2-3; the match to TRBD2 covers 7 bases. Germline V gives CDR1 SQVTM, CDR2 ANQGSEA. V gave up 8 bases and J gave up 6 bases; unmatched junction bases: 8. The CDR3 covers 12 residues. DNA for the CDR3: TGCAGCTTTTGGGAGGGCGCGGATACGCAGTATTTT. Amino acid sequence: CSFWEGADTQYF.

V gene TRBV28 combines with J gene TRBJ1-2; tentative D call: TRBD1 (5 bases). V lost 10 bases, J lost 2 bases, and 8 bases lay in between. In germline, CDR1 is MDHEN, CDR2 SYDVKM. This CDR3 region has 11 residues. CDR3 in DNA: TGTGCCACCGGGGGGAACTATGGCTACACCTTC. Its translation is CATGGNYGYTF.

The rearrangement uses TRBV19 and TRBJ1-1, with D tentatively TRBD1 (5 bases). This CDR3 region has 20 residues. V shed 0 bases and J shed 0 bases, with 23 bases lying between them. CDR1 LNHDA and CDR2 SQIVND come from the germline V gene (reference sequence). The CDR3 loop is CASSIEWAKKAGPLNTEAFF. For the CDR3, the DNA is TGTGCCAGTAGTATAGAGTGGGCGAAGAAAGCGGGACCGCTGAACACTGAAGCTTTCTTT.

The chain is built from TRBV29-1 and TRBJ1-2; D perhaps matches TRBD1 (5 bases). Trimming shortened V by 6 bases and J by 7 bases, and 18 bases separated the two germline ends. The CDR3 runs 13 residues. Germline V lookup: CDR1 SQVTM, CDR2 ANQGSEA. The CDR3 DNA reads as TGCAGCGTCCAACTCCCAGGGCAGAGTGGCTACACCTTC. As protein: CSVQLPGQSGYTF.

The rearrangement links TRBV5-1 to TRBJ1-4, with 9 bases lining up with TRBD1. Trimming cost V 4 bases and J 7 bases; bases outside gene matches: 8. CDR3 size: 15 residues. Germline values: CDR1 SGHRS, CDR2 YFSETQ. Here the CDR3 reads CASSESGTGREKLFF. CDR3 coding DNA: TGCGCCAGCAGCGAGTCCGGGACAGGGCGTGAAAAACTGTTTTTT.

In the case of this clone: Different DNA sequences within this sample yield the same CDR3. This rearrangement joins TRBV7-2 to TRBJ2-5, with 10 nucleotides matching TRBD2. The CDR3 loop spans 15 amino acids. CDR1 is SGHTA, CDR2 FQGNSA, per germline. V lost 0 bases to trimming and J lost 2 bases; unmatched junction nucleotides: 0. The CDR3 sequence is CASSLATSGQETQYF. CDR3 nucleotides: TGTGCCAGCAGCTTAGCGACTAGCGGGCAAGAGACCCAGTACTTC.

The chain joins TRBV7-2 to TRBJ2-7; tentative D call: TRBD1 (6 bases). This CDR3 is built from 14 residues. Trimming shortened V by 1 base and J by 3 bases, and 10 bases separated the two germline ends. Germline loops: CDR1 SGHTA, CDR2 FQGNSA. Written as DNA, the CDR3 is TGTGCCAGCAGCTTAGGGGACACCTTCTACGAGCAGTACTTC. As protein: CASSLGDTFYEQYF.

This chain joins TRBV4-3 and TRBJ2-6; 9 bases match TRBD1. J gave up 0 bases and V 3 bases, and 6 bases lay outside the gene matches. This CDR3 is built from 18 residues. Germline lookup yields CDR1 LGHNA and CDR2 YSLEER. CDR3: CASSQKGTGSSGANVLTF. Written as DNA, the CDR3 is TGCGCCAGCAGCCAGAAGGGGACAGGGAGCTCTGGGGCCAACGTCCTGACTTTC.